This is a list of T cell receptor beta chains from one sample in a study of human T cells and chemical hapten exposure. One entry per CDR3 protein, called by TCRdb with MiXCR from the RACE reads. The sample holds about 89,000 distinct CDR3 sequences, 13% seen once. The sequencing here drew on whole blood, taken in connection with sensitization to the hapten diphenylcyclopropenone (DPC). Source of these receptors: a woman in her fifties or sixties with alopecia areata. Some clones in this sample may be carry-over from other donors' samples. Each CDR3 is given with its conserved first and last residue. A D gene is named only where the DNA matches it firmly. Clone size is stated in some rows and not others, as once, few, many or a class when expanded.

TGCGCCAGCAGCCGGACAGGAGAAGAGACCCAGTACTTC	CASSRTGEETQYF	TRBJ2-5	TRBV5-1	NA	TRBD1
TGCAGTGCTAGCGAAGATGGCTACACCTTC	CSASEDGYTF	TRBJ1-2	TRBV20-1	many	NA
TGTGCCAGCAGCCAACTGGGCAGGGAAACAAATGAAGCTTTCTTT	CASSQLGRETNEAFF	TRBJ1-1	TRBV7-9	many	NA
TGCAGCGGAAGACTAGGCGGTGGGTCTCAAGAGACCCAGTACTTC	CSGRLGGGSQETQYF	TRBJ2-5	TRBV29-1	NA	NA
TGTGCCTGTAATGGCGGGAGGTTCCCCCACTACGAGCAGTACTTC	CACNGGRFPHYEQYF	TRBJ2-7	TRBV30	NA	TRBD2
TGTGCCAGCAGCTTGGTGCACCCGAGAGATACGCAGTATTTT	CASSLVHPRDTQYF	TRBJ2-3	TRBV7-2	once	NA
TGTGCCAGCAGCACCGCAAGGGCATTGAACACTGAAGCTTTCTTT	CASSTARALNTEAFF	TRBJ1-1	TRBV7-9	few	NA
TGTGCCAGCAGTTTACGGGACAGGGGGCATGGCTACACCTTC	CASSLRDRGHGYTF	TRBJ1-2	TRBV28	many	TRBD1
TGCAGCGTCCGGACTCTGGAGACCCAGTACTTC	CSVRTLETQYF	TRBJ2-5	TRBV29-1	many	NA
TGTGCCAGCAGTTTATGGCTGGCGAGGGGCATTCAGCCCCAGCATTTT	CASSLWLARGIQPQHF	TRBJ1-5	TRBV28	NA	NA
TGCGCCAGCAAAGTACAGGGGGAGGGTGGCGAGCAGTACTTC	CASKVQGEGGEQYF	TRBJ2-7	TRBV5-1	many	NA
TGCGCCAGCAGCTTGGTTGTAGCGGGAGGGCCCGACGAGCAGTACTTC	CASSLVVAGGPDEQYF	TRBJ2-7	TRBV5-1	few	TRBD2
TGCAGCGTGACGACTAGCAGCTACGAGCAGTACTTC	CSVTTSSYEQYF	TRBJ2-7	TRBV29-1	many	TRBD2
TGTGCCAGCAGCTTTCAGCGGAACCAAGAGACCCAGTACTTC	CASSFQRNQETQYF	TRBJ2-5	TRBV7-6	NA	NA
TGTGCCAGCAGCTCCGCACTAGCGGAGGCGGAGACCCAGTACTTC	CASSSALAEAETQYF	TRBJ2-5	TRBV7-7	NA	TRBD2
TGCGCCAGCAGCTTGGCCGTGGGGGAGCAGTTCTTC	CASSLAVGEQFF	TRBJ2-1	TRBV5-1	NA	NA
TGCAGCGTTGGGGGACTAGCGGGACTCACAGATACGCAGTATTTT	CSVGGLAGLTDTQYF	TRBJ2-3	TRBV29-1	many	TRBD2
TGCAGTGCTAGAGACCTACTTCTCCAGGGCGGCTACACCTTC	CSARDLLLQGGYTF	TRBJ1-2	TRBV20-1	many	NA
TGTGCCAGCAGCCAAGGGTCAGGTAGGCAGCCCCAGCATTTT	CASSQGSGRQPQHF	TRBJ1-5	TRBV3-1	few	NA
TGTGCCAGCAGTTTGACCGCGGAAGTATACGAGCAGTACTTC	CASSLTAEVYEQYF	TRBJ2-7	TRBV12-3/TRBV12-4	many	NA
TGCAGTGCTAGACCCCCGACAGGGTTAAACATTCAGTACTTC	CSARPPTGLNIQYF	TRBJ2-4	TRBV20-1	many	TRBD1
TGCGCCAGCAGCCCTCTGGGGGGCACCTCCTACGAGCAGTACTTC	CASSPLGGTSYEQYF	TRBJ2-7	TRBV5-1	many	NA
TGTGCCAGTAGTTACAGGAATCAGTCCCAGCATTTT	CASSYRNQSQHF	TRBJ1-5	TRBV19	once	NA
TGTGCCAGCACCAGACAGGGAAGAGGCGAGCAGTACTTC	CASTRQGRGEQYF	TRBJ2-7	TRBV12-3/TRBV12-4	few	TRBD1
TGTGCCAGCGTCCGGAACACTGAAGCTTTCTTT	CASVRNTEAFF	TRBJ1-1	TRBV6-2/TRBV6-3	few	NA
TGTGCCAGCAGTTTGAGCAGGGAGAATAGCAATCAGCCCCAGCATTTT	CASSLSRENSNQPQHF	TRBJ1-5	TRBV12-3/TRBV12-4	many	NA
TGTGCCAGCAGCCCTTGGACGGGTATCTCTGGGGCCAACGTCCTGACTTTC	CASSPWTGISGANVLTF	TRBJ2-6	TRBV11-2	NA	NA
TGTGCCAGCACCACAGGAAGGGGTCCGAACTATGGCTACACCTTC	CASTTGRGPNYGYTF	TRBJ1-2	TRBV6-1	many	NA
TGCAGTGCTGGGGAGGTGCGGCAGTACTTC	CSAGEVRQYF	TRBJ2-7	TRBV20-1	many	NA
TGTGCCAGCAGGAACGGAGCGTACCGCAATCAGCCCCAGCATTTT	CASRNGAYRNQPQHF	TRBJ1-5	TRBV6-6	NA	NA
TGCAGTGCTAGAGATCTCGGCAATGAGCAGTTCTTC	CSARDLGNEQFF	TRBJ2-1	TRBV20-1	many	NA
TGTGCCAGCAGAAGACTAGCGGGAGTCACAGATACGCAGTATTTT	CASRRLAGVTDTQYF	TRBJ2-3	TRBV6-6	NA	TRBD2
TGTGCCAGCAGCTTAGCCCAGGGAGGCGAGCAGTACTTC	CASSLAQGGEQYF	TRBJ2-7	TRBV7-6	many	NA
TGCGCCAGCAGCCAAGTTCCGGGTCTCGAGAACACTGAAGCTTTCTTT	CASSQVPGLENTEAFF	TRBJ1-1	TRBV4-1	NA	NA
TGTGCCAGCTCACCACCCCAAGAGACCCAGTACTTC	CASSPPQETQYF	TRBJ2-5	TRBV18	few	NA
TGTGCCAGCAGCCCCCGTTCTTACGGGGAGACCCAGTACTTC	CASSPRSYGETQYF	TRBJ2-5	TRBV11-1	many	NA
TGTGCCAGCAGTTGGGTCCGGGGCAGCTATGGCTACACCTTC	CASSWVRGSYGYTF	TRBJ1-2	TRBV6-6	NA	NA
TGTGCCATCAGTGAGATAGACAGTCCCTTTGGCTACACCTTC	CAISEIDSPFGYTF	TRBJ1-2	TRBV10-3	NA	NA
TGTGCCAGCAGTACGACAGGGGGCACTGAAGCTTTCTTT	CASSTTGGTEAFF	TRBJ1-1	TRBV12-3/TRBV12-4	many	TRBD1
TGCAGCGTTGAACAACTAGCGGCCTACAATGAGCAGTTCTTC	CSVEQLAAYNEQFF	TRBJ2-1	TRBV29-1	NA	TRBD2
TGTGCCATCAGTCTGTACGGCGGGACAGGGGATGGCGACACTGAAGCTTTCTTT	CAISLYGGTGDGDTEAFF	TRBJ1-1	TRBV10-3	many	TRBD1
TGCAGCGCTTCCACACAGAACACTGAAGCTTTCTTT	CSASTQNTEAFF	TRBJ1-1	TRBV29-1	many	NA
TGTGCCAGCAGCCAATTAGGACTAGCGGACACAGATACGCAGTATTTT	CASSQLGLADTDTQYF	TRBJ2-3	TRBV16	many	TRBD2
TGTGCCAGCAGCCAAGTGTCGCCTAACCGCCTGAGCTCCTATAATTCACCCCTCCACTTT	CASSQVSPNRLSSYNSPLHF	TRBJ1-6	TRBV3-1	NA	NA
TGTGCCAGCAGCCAGAAGGGTGAAGTAGATACGCAGTATTTT	CASSQKGEVDTQYF	TRBJ2-3	TRBV4-2	many	NA
TGCAGCGTTACAGGGGGCGGGAACACTGAAGCTTTCTTT	CSVTGGGNTEAFF	TRBJ1-1	TRBV29-1	many	TRBD1
TGCAGCGCCTTAGCGGGATCAACCTACAATGAGCAGTTCTTC	CSALAGSTYNEQFF	TRBJ2-1	TRBV29-1	once	TRBD2
TGCAGTGCGTACAGGGGGAGCAATCAGCCCCAGCATTTT	CSAYRGSNQPQHF	TRBJ1-5	TRBV20-1	NA	TRBD1
TGTGCCAGCTCACCAAGATTTGGCGAGAGCACAGATACGCAGTATTTT	CASSPRFGESTDTQYF	TRBJ2-3	TRBV18	many	NA
TGTGCCAGCAGCGACACAGGGATCACCTACGAGCAGTACTTC	CASSDTGITYEQYF	TRBJ2-7	TRBV6-1	NA	NA
TGTGCCAGCAGCCCGACAGGGGGGCCCGAGACCCAGTACTTC	CASSPTGGPETQYF	TRBJ2-5	TRBV6-1	many	TRBD1
TGTGCCAGCAGTTCGTGGGACTACGAGCAGTACTTC	CASSSWDYEQYF	TRBJ2-7	TRBV7-8	many	NA
TGCAGCGTTGAGGAGGGGGGGACAGATACGCAGTATTTT	CSVEEGGTDTQYF	TRBJ2-3	TRBV29-1	many	NA